These 12 T cell receptor beta chains share one sample of origin, sequenced in a study of PD-1 blockade in classical Hodgkin lymphoma (TCRdb year 2020). This sample's time point label indicates: cycle 1 day 1 (C1D1), immediately before nivolumab initiation. Relapse after autologous stem cell transplantation had occurred in all trial patients, and cohorts A, B and C were distinguished by prior brentuximab vedotin exposure. Receptors were amplified or captured by the immunoSEQ multiplex PCR assay. The table comes from immuneACCESS by way of TCRdb, which keeps in-frame sequences with V and J called. Part of the clones is missing from these tables; in studies checked, under half for an unresolved V gene and the rest for unknown reasons. Recorded for this sample are roughly 13,000 clones; around 90% of them occurred a single time. The ten largest account for about 40% of the sample. Sequenced material: peripheral blood mononuclear cells (PBMCs), taken at baseline. Receptors were obtained from a human donor with classical Hodgkin lymphoma.

This sequence joins TRBV7-2 and TRBJ2-7; no clear D gene. The germline CDR1 and CDR2 sequences are SGHTA and FQGNSA. This CDR3 is built from 14 residues. V was cut by 6 bases and J by 0 bases, with 12 bases left in between. This chain's CDR3 is CASRLGPNSYEQYF. The CDR3 nucleotides are TGTGCCAGCAGGCTGGGCCCGAACTCCTACGAGCAGTACTTC. Full variable domain (missing parts from reference TRBV7-2 and TRBJ2-7): GAGVSQSPSNKVTEKGKDVELRCDPISGHTALYWYRQSLGQGLEFLIYFQGNSAPDKSGLPSDRFSAERTGGSVSTLTIQRTQQEDSAVYLCASRLGPNSYEQYFGPGTRLTVT.

The chain carries TRBV5-5 and TRBJ1-2; D is possibly TRBD1 (6 bases). Deletions cut 4 bases from V and 3 bases from J, with 10 bases between. From germline, CDR1 is SGHKS and CDR2 YYEKEE (reference sequence). CDR3 length: 13 residues. The CDR3 sequence: CASSGGLYYGYTF. In DNA, the CDR3 is TGTGCCAGCAGCGGGGGGCTCTACTATGGCTACACCTTC. Full variable domain (rest looked up from reference TRBV5-5 and TRBJ1-2): DAGVTQSPTHLIKTRGQQVTLRCSPISGHKSVSWYQQVLGQGPQFIFQYYEKEERGRGNFPDRFSARQFPNYSSELNVNALLLGDSALYLCASSGGLYYGYTFGSGTRLTVV.

The rearrangement links TRBV6-1 to TRBJ1-3, with D perhaps matching TRBD1 (5 bases). The V gene's germline CDR1 is MNHNS and CDR2 SASEGT. CDR3 size: 16 residues. V lost 0 bases and J lost 3, with 12 bases in between. The CDR3 DNA reads as TGTGCCAGCAGTGAAGCGCTGGGGGGAGGTGGAAACACCATATATTTT. This sequence encodes CASSEALGGGGNTIYF.

The rearrangement uses TRBV6-5 and TRBJ2-7; D may be TRBD1 or TRBD2 (5 bases each). The CDR3 contains 15 residues. V was trimmed by 8 bases and J by 4 bases, leaving 21 bases between them. The germline V gene has CDR1 MNHEY and CDR2 SVGAGI. CDR3 amino acids: CASLPLGRTFYEQYF. The CDR3 nucleotides read TGTGCCAGCCTTCCTCTGGGACGAACCTTTTACGAGCAGTACTTC.

The DNA for the CDR3 is TGTGCCAGCACCAACAGGGGGCTGTATGGCTACACCTTC. Translation: CASTNRGLYGYTF. The chain links TRBV2 to TRBJ1-2; 9 nucleotides line up with TRBD1. Trimming cost V 7 bases and J 5 bases; bases outside gene matches: 5. The germline CDR1 and CDR2 sequences are SNHLY and FYNNEI. There are 13 residues in the CDR3.

The table lists this clone with a count of one. The chain carries TRBV9 and TRBJ2-5; TRBD2 might be the D (6 bases). CDR3 length: 14 amino acids. V was shortened by 4 bases and J by 1 base, with 11 bases between the two germline ends. Germline V CDR1 and CDR2: SGDLS, YYNGEE. This CDR3 reads CASSIAVSQETQYF. In nucleotides, the CDR3 is TGTGCCAGCAGCATAGCGGTGAGCCAAGAGACCCAGTACTTC.

This chain connects TRBV29-1 to TRBJ2-6; the D is unclear. The germline gives CDR1 SQVTM, CDR2 ANQGSEA. Trimming pared 2 bases from V and 1 base from J, leaving 6 bases between. The length of the CDR3 is 14 residues. The CDR3 sequence: CSVEKGSGANVLTF. The CDR3 nucleotides are TGCAGCGTTGAAAAGGGTTCTGGGGCCAACGTCCTGACTTTC.

This chain links TRBV14 with TRBJ2-7; D is possibly TRBD1 (5 bases). Trimming shortened V by 1 base and J by 0 bases, and 10 bases separated the two germline ends. Germline values: CDR1 SGHDN, CDR2 FVKESK. CDR3 length equals 15 residues. The CDR3 sequence: CASSQAWTSSYEQYF. In DNA form, the CDR3 reads TGTGCCAGCAGCCAAGCCTGGACATCCTCCTACGAGCAGTACTTC.

V usage is TRBV19 and J usage is TRBJ1-1; D is possibly TRBD1 (5 bases). The V gene lost 4 bases and the J gene lost 5 bases, with 14 bases spanning the gap. This CDR3 is 14 amino acids long. Per the germline V gene, CDR1 is LNHDA and CDR2 is SQIVND (reference sequence). CDR3 protein: CASSRDTRGTEAFF. The CDR3 region has the DNA TGTGCCAGTAGTAGAGACACTCGGGGGACTGAAGCTTTCTTT.

The V call is TRBV5-8, the J call TRBJ2-5; either TRBD1 or TRBD2 may supply D (5 bases each). The CDR3 totals 14 residues. Trimming removed 4 bases at V and 1 base at J, with 11 bases between. Germline CDR1 is SGHTS and CDR2 is YDEGEE. The CDR3 region is CASSLGTAQETQYF. As DNA, the CDR3 is TGTGCCAGCAGCCTCGGGACCGCCCAAGAGACCCAGTACTTC.

The chain employs TRBV5-1 and TRBJ2-4, with no clear D. CDR1 and CDR2 from the germline V gene are SGHRS and YFSETQ. The V and J ends lost 4 bases and 0 bases respectively, with 11 bases between them. The CDR3 extends over 15 amino acids. CDR3 region: CASSPDRVAKNIQYF. The CDR3, as DNA: TGCGCCAGCAGCCCCGATAGGGTAGCCAAAAACATTCAGTACTTC.

The chain joins TRBV9 to TRBJ2-1, with 13 bases that match TRBD2. This CDR3 region has 17 residues. The V gene end was trimmed by 4 bases and the J gene end by 6 bases; junction bases not matched to a gene: 10. Germline V lookup: CDR1 SGDLS, CDR2 YYNGEE. The CDR3 spells CASSNGLAGAILNEQFF. CDR3 DNA: TGTGCCAGCAGCAACGGACTAGCGGGAGCGATTCTCAATGAGCAGTTCTTC. The whole variable domain, filled in from reference TRBV9 and TRBJ2-1, reads DSGVTQTPKHLITATGQRVTLRCSPRSGDLSVYWYQQSLDQGLQFLIQYYNGEERAKGNILERFSAQQFPDLHSELNLSSLELGDSALYFCASSNGLAGAILNEQFFGPGTRLTVL.